The 16 T cell receptor beta chains presented below share a single source sample, sequenced in a study of radiation and T cells in renal cell carcinoma. Time point given: blood 2 weeks post-SBRT. Sample treatment: 15 Gy SBRT to primary tumor, nephrectomy 4 weeks later. The data were produced by immunoSEQ multiplex PCR, yet TCRdb's version contains in-frame clones alone and is incomplete. The sample has 150,000 or so clones, roughly 89% seen once; the top ten hold around 13%. This specimen was blood, taken from a patient whose treatment included radiotherapy and nephrectomy. The receptors shown here come from a woman between 45 and 60 years old with renal cell carcinoma.

About this clone: A read error may account for a junction end that differs from germline. The rearrangement links TRBV7-7 to TRBJ2-1; TRBD1 is a possible D gene (6 bases). This CDR3 is built from 13 residues. Germline values: CDR1 SSHAT, CDR2 FNYEAQ (reference sequence). CDR3: CASSLDRHNEQFF. CDR3 bases: TGTGCTAGCAGCTTGGACAGACACAATGAGCAGTTCTTC. Looking up the rest from reference TRBV7-7 and TRBJ2-1 gives the full variable domain: GAGVSQSPRYKVTKRGQDVTLRCDPISSHATLYWYQQALGQGPEFLTYFNYEAQPDKSGLPSDRFSAERPEGSISTLTIQRTEQRDSAMYRCASSLDRHNEQFFGPGTRLTVL.

The chain links TRBV4-1 to TRBJ2-2; 9 bases line up with TRBD2. V shed 8 bases, J shed 4 bases, and the junction held 8 bases outside the gene matches. CDR1 MGHRA and CDR2 YSYEKL come from the germline V gene. The CDR3 covers 15 residues. CDR3 loop: CASGVAGGRTGELFF. The CDR3 coding sequence is TGCGCCAGCGGGGTGGCGGGGGGGCGCACCGGGGAGCTGTTTTTT.

This clone has just one count. J is TRBJ1-1 and V is TRBV19, with no clear D. V lost 2 bases and J lost 11, with 21 bases in between. This CDR3 has 15 residues. Germline V gene sequence: CDR1 LNHDA, CDR2 SQIVND (reference sequence). This chain's CDR3 is CASSIRLSDSGSAFF. CDR3 in DNA: TGTGCCAGTAGTATAAGGCTATCGGACTCCGGTTCGGCTTTCTTT.

The J gene is TRBJ2-2, the V gene TRBV7-2, with 7 positions matching TRBD1. V dropped 3 bases and J dropped 7; count of bases not matched to a gene: 8. The CDR3 totals 15 residues. Germline-derived CDR1 and CDR2 are SGHTA and FQGNSA. The CDR3 DNA reads as TGTGCCAGCAGCTTTTCGACAGGGTATGGCGGGGAGCTGTTTTTT. Its translation: CASSFSTGYGGELFF. The variable domain in full, completed from reference TRBV7-2 and TRBJ2-2, reads GAGVSQSPSNKVTEKGKDVELRCDPISGHTALYWYRQSLGQGLEFLIYFQGNSAPDKSGLPSDRFSAERTGGSVSTLTIQRTQQEDSAVYLCASSFSTGYGGELFFGEGSRLTVL.

The CDR3 region has the DNA TGCGCCAGCAGCTTAGACAGGGTGGTTAATTCACCCCTCCACTTT. Translated, it gives CASSLDRVVNSPLHF. This sequence joins TRBV5-1 and TRBJ1-6; 7 bases map to TRBD1. J lost 6 bases, V lost 2 bases, and 5 bases had no gene match. Germline CDR1 reads SGHRS; CDR2 reads YFSETQ. The CDR3 totals 15 residues.

This clone was counted once. One end of the junction is discordant with germline, which a read error may explain. The V call is TRBV7-7, the J call TRBJ2-3; no firm D call. This CDR3 contains 15 residues. Germline loops: CDR1 SSHAT, CDR2 FNYEAQ (reference sequence). CDR3 nucleotide sequence: TGTGCTAGCAGCTCCGGGCCGTTGATCACAGATACGCAGTATTTT. Encoded protein: CASSSGPLITDTQYF.

V and J are TRBV6-6 and TRBJ1-2; D remains ambiguous. There are 11 residues in the CDR3. CDR1 MNHNY and CDR2 SVGAGI come from the germline V gene (reference sequence). Trimming pared 2 bases from V and 7 bases from J, leaving 5 bases between. CDR3 sequence (DNA): TGTGCCAGCAGTTACAATCGTGGCTACACCTTC. Its protein is CASSYNRGYTF.

To note about this clone: Within the sample, other DNA sequences also encode this same CDR3. The chain joins TRBV7-2 to TRBJ2-2; D not certain. From germline, CDR1 is SGHTA and CDR2 FQGNSA. Trimming removed 1 base from V and 5 bases from J, with 8 bases in between. The CDR3 is 14 amino acids. The CDR3 coding sequence is TGTGCCAGCAGCTTAGTGTTAGGGACCGGGGAGCTGTTTTTT. Its translation is CASSLVLGTGELFF.

The rearrangement uses TRBV7-2 and TRBJ2-1; D remains ambiguous. Trimming took off 0 bases at V and 7 bases at J, with 13 bases between the two ends. The CDR3 loop spans 15 amino acids. CDR1 is SGHTA and CDR2 is FQGNSA in the germline V gene. This CDR3 reads CASSLALGMDNEQFF. Written as DNA, the CDR3 is TGTGCCAGCAGCTTAGCGCTGGGGATGGATAATGAGCAGTTCTTC.

The gene calls are TRBV18 and TRBJ2-1; 9 bases align to TRBD2. The CDR3 consists of 19 residues. Germline values: CDR1 KGHSH, CDR2 LQKENI. V lost 1 base to trimming and J lost 0 bases; unmatched junction nucleotides: 10. CDR3 loop: CASSPRTWRGGTSYNEQFF. In DNA form, the CDR3 reads TGTGCCAGCTCACCACGGACCTGGCGGGGGGGAACCTCCTACAATGAGCAGTTCTTC.

V and J are TRBV5-1 and TRBJ2-4, with 7 bases aligning to TRBD1. Germline CDR1 is SGHRS and CDR2 is YFSETQ. V was clipped by 3 bases and J by 0 bases; unmatched bases: 3. This CDR3 has 15 amino acids. The CDR3, as DNA: TGCGCCAGCAGCTCGGACAGGCTAGCCAAAAACATTCAGTACTTC. Amino acid sequence: CASSSDRLAKNIQYF.

V and J are TRBV2 and TRBJ2-5; D is uncertain. Germline CDR1 SNHLY, CDR2 FYNNEI. The V end lost 5 bases, the J end lost 1 base, and 2 bases lay between the germline ends. The CDR3 is 11 amino acids. The CDR3, as DNA: TGTGCCAGCAGTAGCCAAGAGACCCAGTACTTC. Translated: CASSSQETQYF.

This chain links TRBV7-9 with TRBJ2-5; 9 nucleotides align to TRBD1. V trimming: 5 bases; J trimming: 5 bases; junction bases outside the gene matches: 6. Germline CDR1 reads SEHNR; CDR2 reads FQNEAQ (reference sequence). The CDR3 is 14 residues long. CDR3 nucleotides: TGTGCCAGCAGCGTGGACAGGGGTTCGGAGACCCAGTACTTC. This codes for CASSVDRGSETQYF.

This chain joins TRBV6-6 and TRBJ2-1; 9 nucleotides agree with TRBD2. This CDR3 comprises 15 residues. J was trimmed by 4 bases and V by 4 bases; bases with no gene match: 5. The germline V gene has CDR1 MNHNY and CDR2 SVGAGI (reference sequence). CDR3 region: CASSFASGEYNEQFF. The CDR3 nucleotides read TGTGCCAGCAGTTTTGCTAGCGGGGAGTACAATGAGCAGTTCTTC.

CDR3 nucleotide sequence: TGTGCCAGCAGCTTAGGACAGGGGGACGAGCAGTACTTC. Translation: CASSLGQGDEQYF. The rearrangement joins TRBV7-3 to TRBJ2-7, with TRBD1 matching 10 bases. Trimming cost V 2 bases and J 5 bases; bases outside gene matches: 0. The CDR3 has 13 residues. Germline V gene data show CDR1 as SGHTA and CDR2 as FQGTGA. Drawing the rest from reference TRBV7-3 and TRBJ2-7, the complete variable domain is GAGVSQTPSNKVTEKGKYVELRCDPISGHTALYWYRQSLGQGPEFLIYFQGTGAADDSGLPNDRFFAVRPEGSVSTLKIQRTERGDSAVYLCASSLGQGDEQYFGPGTRLTVT.

V gene TRBV25-1 combines with J gene TRBJ1-2; no clear D. V shed 6 bases and J shed 5 bases, with 13 bases lying between them. Germline V gene sequence: CDR1 MGHDK, CDR2 SYGVNS. The CDR3 consists of 13 residues. The CDR3 loop is CASSPSSLYGYTF. The CDR3 DNA is TGTGCCAGCAGCCCATCGTCACTTTATGGCTACACCTTC.